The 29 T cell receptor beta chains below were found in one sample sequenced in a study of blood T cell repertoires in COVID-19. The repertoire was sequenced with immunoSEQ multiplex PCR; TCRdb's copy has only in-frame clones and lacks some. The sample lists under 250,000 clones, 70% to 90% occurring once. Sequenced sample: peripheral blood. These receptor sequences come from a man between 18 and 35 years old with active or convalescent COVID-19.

The CDR3 is CATSEGGVGANVLTF. The CDR3 coding sequence is TGTGCCACCAGCGAGGGAGGGGTTGGGGCCAACGTCCTGACTTTC. V gene TRBV24-1 combines with J gene TRBJ2-6, with 7 bases lining up with TRBD2. The CDR3 is made up of 15 amino acids. Germline V gene sequence: CDR1 KGHDR, CDR2 SFDVKD. Losses at the gene ends were 7 bases for V and 3 bases for J; bases not matched to a gene: 5.

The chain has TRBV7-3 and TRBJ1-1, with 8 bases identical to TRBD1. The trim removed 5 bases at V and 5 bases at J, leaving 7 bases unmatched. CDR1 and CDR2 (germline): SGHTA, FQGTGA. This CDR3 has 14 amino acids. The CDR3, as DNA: TGTGCCAGCAGCCCCGCGGACAGGGTGACTGAAGCTTTCTTT. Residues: CASSPADRVTEAFF. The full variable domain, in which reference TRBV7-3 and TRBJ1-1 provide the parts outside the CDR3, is GAGVSQTPSNKVTEKGKYVELRCDPISGHTALYWYRQSLGQGPEFLIYFQGTGAADDSGLPNDRFFAVRPEGSVSTLKIQRTERGDSAVYLCASSPADRVTEAFFGQGTRLTVV.

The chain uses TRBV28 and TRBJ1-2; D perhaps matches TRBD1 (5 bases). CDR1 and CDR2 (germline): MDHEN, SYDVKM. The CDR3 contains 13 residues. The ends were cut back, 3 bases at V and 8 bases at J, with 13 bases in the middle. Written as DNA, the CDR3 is TGTGCCAGCAGTTTGCCCCCGGGGGAGGGCTACACCTTC. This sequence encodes CASSLPPGEGYTF.

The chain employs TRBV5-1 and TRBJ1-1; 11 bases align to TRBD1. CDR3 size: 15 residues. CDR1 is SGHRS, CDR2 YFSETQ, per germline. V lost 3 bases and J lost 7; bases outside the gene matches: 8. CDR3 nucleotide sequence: TGCGCCAGCAGCTCCGGGACAGGGGGATTAGGTGAAGCTTTCTTT. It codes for CASSSGTGGLGEAFF.

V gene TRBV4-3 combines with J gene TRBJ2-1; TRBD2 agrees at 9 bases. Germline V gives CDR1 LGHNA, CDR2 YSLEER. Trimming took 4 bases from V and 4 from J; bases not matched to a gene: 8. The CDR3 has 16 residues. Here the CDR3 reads CASSPAPSGNYNEQFF. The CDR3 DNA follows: TGCGCCAGCAGCCCAGCCCCTAGCGGGAATTACAATGAGCAGTTCTTC.

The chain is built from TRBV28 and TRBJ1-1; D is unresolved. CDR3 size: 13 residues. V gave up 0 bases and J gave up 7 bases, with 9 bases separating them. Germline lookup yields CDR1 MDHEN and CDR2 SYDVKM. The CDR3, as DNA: TGTGCCAGCAGTTTATGGGCCAGAGGTGAAGCTTTCTTT. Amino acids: CASSLWARGEAFF.

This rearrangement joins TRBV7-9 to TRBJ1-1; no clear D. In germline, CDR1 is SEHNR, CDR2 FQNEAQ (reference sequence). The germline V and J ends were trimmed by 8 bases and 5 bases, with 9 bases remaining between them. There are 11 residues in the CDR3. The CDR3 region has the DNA TGTGCCAGCCTAGGTAAAACTGAAGCTTTCTTT. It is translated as CASLGKTEAFF.

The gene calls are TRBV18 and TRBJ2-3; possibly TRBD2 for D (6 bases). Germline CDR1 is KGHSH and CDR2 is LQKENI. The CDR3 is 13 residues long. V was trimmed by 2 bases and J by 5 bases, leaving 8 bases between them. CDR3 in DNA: TGTGCCAGCTCACCAACGGGGGAAGATACGCAGTATTTT. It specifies CASSPTGEDTQYF.

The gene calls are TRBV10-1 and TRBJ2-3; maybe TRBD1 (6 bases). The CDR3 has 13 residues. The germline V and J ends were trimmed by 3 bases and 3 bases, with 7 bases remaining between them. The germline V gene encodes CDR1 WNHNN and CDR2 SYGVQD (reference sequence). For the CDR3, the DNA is TGCGCCAGCAGTGAAGGGACAACAGATACGCAGTATTTT. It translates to CASSEGTTDTQYF.

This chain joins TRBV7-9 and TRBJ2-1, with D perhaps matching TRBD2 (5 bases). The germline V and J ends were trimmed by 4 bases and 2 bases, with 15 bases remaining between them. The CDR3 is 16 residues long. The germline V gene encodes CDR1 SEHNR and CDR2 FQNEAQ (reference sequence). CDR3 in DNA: TGTGCCAGCAGCTCTGGTCAGGCGGAGGCCTACAATGAGCAGTTCTTC. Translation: CASSSGQAEAYNEQFF.

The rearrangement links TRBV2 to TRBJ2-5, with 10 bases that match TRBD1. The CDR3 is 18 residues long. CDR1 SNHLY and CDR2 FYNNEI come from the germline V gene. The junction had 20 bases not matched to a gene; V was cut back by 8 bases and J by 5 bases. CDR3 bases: TGTGCCAGCGGAGGAGGGACAGGGGAGCGTTTTCAGAAGGAGACCCAGTACTTC. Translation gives CASGGGTGERFQKETQYF.

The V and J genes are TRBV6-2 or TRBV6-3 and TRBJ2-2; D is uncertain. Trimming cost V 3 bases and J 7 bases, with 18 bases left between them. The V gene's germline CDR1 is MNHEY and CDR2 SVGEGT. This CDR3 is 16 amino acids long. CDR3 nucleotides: TGTGCCAGCAGTTATGGTCGAAGCAACGTAGACGGGGAGCTGTTTTTT. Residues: CASSYGRSNVDGELFF.

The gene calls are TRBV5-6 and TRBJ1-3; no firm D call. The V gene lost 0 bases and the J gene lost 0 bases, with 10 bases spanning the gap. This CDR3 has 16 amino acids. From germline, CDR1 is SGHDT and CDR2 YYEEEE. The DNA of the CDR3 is TGTGCCAGCAGCTTGGGGCCAAGATCCTCTGGAAACACCATATATTTT. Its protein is CASSLGPRSSGNTIYF. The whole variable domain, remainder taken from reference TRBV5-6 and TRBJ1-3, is DAGVTQSPTHLIKTRGQQVTLRCSPKSGHDTVSWYQQALGQGPQFIFQYYEEEERQRGNFPDRFSGHQFPNYSSELNVNALLLGDSALYLCASSLGPRSSGNTIYFGEGSWLTVV.

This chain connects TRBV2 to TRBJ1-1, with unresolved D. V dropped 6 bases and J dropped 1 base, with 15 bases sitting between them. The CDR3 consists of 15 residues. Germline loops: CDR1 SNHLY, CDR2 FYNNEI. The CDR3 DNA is TGTGCCAGCAGGCACAGAGGGATGTGGAACACTGAAGCTTTCTTT. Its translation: CASRHRGMWNTEAFF.

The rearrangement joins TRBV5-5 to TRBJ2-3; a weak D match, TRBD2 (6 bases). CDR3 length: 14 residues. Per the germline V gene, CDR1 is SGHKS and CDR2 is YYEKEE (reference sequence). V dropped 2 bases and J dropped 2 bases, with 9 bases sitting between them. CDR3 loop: CASSLRDFTDTQYF. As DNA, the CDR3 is TGTGCCAGCAGCTTAAGGGACTTCACAGATACGCAGTATTTT.

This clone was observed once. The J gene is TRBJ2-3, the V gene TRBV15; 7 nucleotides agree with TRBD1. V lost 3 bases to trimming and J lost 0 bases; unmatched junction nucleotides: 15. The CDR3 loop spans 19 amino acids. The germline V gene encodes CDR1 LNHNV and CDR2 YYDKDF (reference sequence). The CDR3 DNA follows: TGTGCCACCAGCAGTCCCCTCTACGAACAGGGGAAGAGCACAGATACGCAGTATTTT. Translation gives CATSSPLYEQGKSTDTQYF.

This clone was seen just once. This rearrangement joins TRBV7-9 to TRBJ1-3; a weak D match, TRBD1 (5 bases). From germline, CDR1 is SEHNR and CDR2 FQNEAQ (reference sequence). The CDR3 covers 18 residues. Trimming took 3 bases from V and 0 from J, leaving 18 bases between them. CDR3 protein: CASSLVVGATHSGNTIYF. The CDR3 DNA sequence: TGTGCCAGCAGCTTGGTCGTAGGGGCTACTCACTCTGGAAACACCATATATTTT.

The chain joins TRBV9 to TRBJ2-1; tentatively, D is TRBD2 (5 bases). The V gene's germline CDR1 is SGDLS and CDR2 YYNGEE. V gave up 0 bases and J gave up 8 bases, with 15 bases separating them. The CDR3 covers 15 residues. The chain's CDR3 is CASSVGGKSGDEQFF. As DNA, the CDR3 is TGTGCCAGCAGCGTAGGAGGTAAGAGCGGCGATGAGCAGTTCTTC.

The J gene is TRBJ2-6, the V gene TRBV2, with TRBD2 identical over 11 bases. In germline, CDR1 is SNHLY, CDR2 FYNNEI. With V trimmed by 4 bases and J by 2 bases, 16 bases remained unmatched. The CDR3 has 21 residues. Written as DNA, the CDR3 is TGTGCCAGCAGTGTGGCACGCCCAATTCTAGCGGGGGGAACTGGGGCCAACGTCCTGACTTTC. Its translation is CASSVARPILAGGTGANVLTF. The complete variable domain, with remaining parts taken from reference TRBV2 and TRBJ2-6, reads EPEVTQTPSHQVTQMGQEVILRCVPISNHLYFYWYRQILGQKVEFLVSFYNNEISEKSEIFDDQFSVERPDGSNFTLKIRSTKLEDSAMYFCASSVARPILAGGTGANVLTFGAGSRLTVL.

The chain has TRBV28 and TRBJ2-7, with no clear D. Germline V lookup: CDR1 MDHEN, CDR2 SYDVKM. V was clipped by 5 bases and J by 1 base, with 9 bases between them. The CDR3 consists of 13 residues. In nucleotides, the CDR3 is TGTGCCAGCAGTACGGTACCGTCCTACGAGCAGTACTTC. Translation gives CASSTVPSYEQYF.

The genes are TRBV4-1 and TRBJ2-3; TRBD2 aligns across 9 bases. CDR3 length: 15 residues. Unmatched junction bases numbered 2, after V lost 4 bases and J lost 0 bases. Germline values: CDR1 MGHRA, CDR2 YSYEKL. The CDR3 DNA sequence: TGCGCCAGCAGCCTTCTAGCGGGGAGCACAGATACGCAGTATTTT. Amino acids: CASSLLAGSTDTQYF.

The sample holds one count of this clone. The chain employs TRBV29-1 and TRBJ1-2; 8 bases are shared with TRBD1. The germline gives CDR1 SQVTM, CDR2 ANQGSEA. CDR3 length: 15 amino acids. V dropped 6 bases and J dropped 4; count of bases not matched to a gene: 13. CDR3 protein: CSVIIQGDYGYGYTF. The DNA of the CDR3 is TGCAGCGTAATAATACAGGGGGACTACGGCTATGGCTACACCTTC.

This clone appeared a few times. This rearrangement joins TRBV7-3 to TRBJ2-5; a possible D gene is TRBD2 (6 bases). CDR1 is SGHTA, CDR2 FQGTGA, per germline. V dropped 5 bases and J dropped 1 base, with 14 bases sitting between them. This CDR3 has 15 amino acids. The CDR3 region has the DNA TGTGCCAGCAGCCGAGAAGCGGGTCCCCAAGAGACCCAGTACTTC. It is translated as CASSREAGPQETQYF.

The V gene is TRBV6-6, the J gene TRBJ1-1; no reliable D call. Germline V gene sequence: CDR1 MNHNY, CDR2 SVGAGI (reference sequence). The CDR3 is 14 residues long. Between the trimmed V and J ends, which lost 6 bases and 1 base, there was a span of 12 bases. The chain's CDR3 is CASRPTLGNTEAFF. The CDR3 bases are TGTGCCAGCAGGCCTACTCTAGGGAACACTGAAGCTTTCTTT.

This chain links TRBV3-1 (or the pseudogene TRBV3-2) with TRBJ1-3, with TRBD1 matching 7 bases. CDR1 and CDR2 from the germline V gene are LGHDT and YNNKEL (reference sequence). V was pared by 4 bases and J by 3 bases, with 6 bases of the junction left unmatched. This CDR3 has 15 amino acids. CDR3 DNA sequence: TGTGCCAGCAGCCCGCAGGACAGGTTTGGAAACACCATATATTTT. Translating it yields CASSPQDRFGNTIYF.

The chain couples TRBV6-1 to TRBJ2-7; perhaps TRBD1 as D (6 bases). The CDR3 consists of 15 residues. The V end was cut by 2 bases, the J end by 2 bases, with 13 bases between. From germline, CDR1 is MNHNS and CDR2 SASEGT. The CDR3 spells CASSETSDSTYEQYF. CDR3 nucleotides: TGTGCCAGCAGTGAAACATCGGACAGTACCTACGAGCAGTACTTC.

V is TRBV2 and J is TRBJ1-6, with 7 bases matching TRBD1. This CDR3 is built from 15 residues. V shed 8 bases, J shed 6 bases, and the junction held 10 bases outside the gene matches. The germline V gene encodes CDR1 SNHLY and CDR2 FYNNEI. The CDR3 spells CASLREGARNSPLHF. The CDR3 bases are TGTGCCAGCCTCCGGGAGGGGGCCCGTAATTCACCCCTCCACTTT.

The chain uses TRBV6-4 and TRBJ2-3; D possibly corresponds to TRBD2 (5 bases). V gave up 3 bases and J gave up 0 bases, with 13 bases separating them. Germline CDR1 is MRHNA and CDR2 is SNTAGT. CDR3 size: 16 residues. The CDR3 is CASSESRGYSTDTQYF. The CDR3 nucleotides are TGTGCCAGCAGTGAATCTCGGGGATATAGCACAGATACGCAGTATTTT.

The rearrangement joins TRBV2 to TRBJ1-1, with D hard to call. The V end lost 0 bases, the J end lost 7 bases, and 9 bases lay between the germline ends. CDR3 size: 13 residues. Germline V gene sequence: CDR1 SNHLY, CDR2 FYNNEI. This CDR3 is CASSEAVRSEAFF. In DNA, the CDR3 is TGTGCCAGCAGTGAAGCAGTCCGGAGTGAAGCTTTCTTT. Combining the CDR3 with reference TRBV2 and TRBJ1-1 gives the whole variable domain EPEVTQTPSHQVTQMGQEVILRCVPISNHLYFYWYRQILGQKVEFLVSFYNNEISEKSEIFDDQFSVERPDGSNFTLKIRSTKLEDSAMYFCASSEAVRSEAFFGQGTRLTVV.